This T cell receptor (beta chain) was sequenced in a study of control samples from healthy donors and cancer patients. This CDR3 spans 17 amino acids. J was trimmed by 6 bases and V by 0 bases; bases with no gene match: 10. Germline V CDR1 and CDR2: SGHAT, FQNNGV. Only in-frame clones appear in the TCRdb table, and some are missing; sequencing was by immunoSEQ multiplex PCR. Seen here are 150,000 to 180,000 clones, approximately 94% observed once, and the top ten hold approximately 5.5%. The chain couples TRBV11-2 to TRBJ2-1, with 8 positions matching TRBD1. Sequencing was performed on blood. The sequence was obtained from a man between 40 and 49 years old in good health. CDR3 DNA sequence: TGTGCCAGCAGCTTAGATGGGGGCCAGGGGGCTTTCAATGAGCAGTTCTTC. Protein sequence: CASSLDGGQGAFNEQFF.